This TCR beta chain was identified in a study of identical twins. Study conclusions and caveats: Cross-sectional statistics, not tracking of the same donors, supported the conclusions.

The ends lost 4 bases at V and 1 base at J; junction bases unmatched: 7. The CDR3 sequence is 15 residues long. Per germline, CDR1 DFQATT and CDR2 SNEGSKA (reference sequence). This clonotype appeared many times. Its antigen is unknown. Using its own MiXCR run on the 5' RACE reads, TCRdb lists one record per CDR3 protein. The sample includes some 97,000 distinct CDR3 sequences, around 5.5% seen only once; the top ten take less than 15%. Sequenced input: memory T cells sorted from blood. This chain joins TRBV20-1 and TRBJ1-1, with 9 bases aligning to TRBD1. The sequence came from a woman in her forties or fifties in good health. The CDR3 protein is CSATKTGGPNTEAFF. CDR3 DNA sequence: TGCAGTGCTACAAAGACAGGGGGTCCGAACACTGAAGCTTTCTTT.